This T cell receptor beta chain appears in the sequencing data of a study of Ad26.COV2.S vaccination and SARS-CoV-2 variants. The study, taken as a whole, reports: Overall T cell responses may have been underestimated by the analyses of TCR breadth and depth. People given the vaccine had a wider spike-specific TCR breadth than placebo recipients did.

This sample's treatment: about 20 received Ad26.COV2.S at low or high dose, single or two shots; several received placebo; per-sample allocation not given. Day 63 after the first vaccine or placebo injection was the time point for sampling. Clones were sequenced by immunoSEQ multiplex PCR, and TCRdb holds only the in-frame ones, with some missing. The sample includes hundreds of thousands of clones, roughly 90% of them seen just once. This clone was seen only once. Its target is unknown. The sample in question was peripheral blood, obtained in a trial of Ad26.COV2.S vaccine versus placebo. The source of this sequence is a person aged 18-60 years who received the Ad26.COV2.S COVID-19 vaccine or a placebo.

CDR3 nucleotides: TGTGCCACCAGCAGGCCACAGGACAATCAGCCCCAGCATTTT. This translates into CATSRPQDNQPQHF. This chain uses TRBV15 with TRBJ1-5; D perhaps matches TRBD1 (5 bases). Trimming took 3 bases from V and 3 from J, leaving 9 bases between them. Per the germline V gene, CDR1 is LNHNV and CDR2 is YYDKDF (reference sequence). CDR3 size: 14 residues.